This is a list of T cell receptor beta chains from one sample in a study of T-cell reconstitution after alpha-beta-depleted transplantation in children. Via MiXCR, TCRdb re-called the PCR reads, giving one row per CDR3 protein. The data contain about 420,000 distinct CDR3 sequences, roughly 17% of them singletons. Sequencing was performed on PBMCs, mostly from graft donor cells, taken 360 days after TCRalphabeta/CD19-depleted stem cell transplant. These receptors all come from a boy under two years old who had a stem cell transplant for Wiskott-Aldrich syndrome, so the T cells may come from the graft donor. Both conserved end residues are part of each CDR3. Fields, in order: clone size, D gene, CDR3 length, J gene, V gene, CDR3 protein, CDR3 DNA. D genes are given only for firm matches. Expanded clones are given a class, and other clones once, few, many or no size at all.

>NA|NA|12|TRBJ2-2|TRBV24-1
CATSVRTGELFF
TGTGCCACCAGTGTTCGAACCGGGGAGCTGTTTTTT
>few|NA|16|TRBJ2-1|TRBV4-3
CASSQDPRSSYNEQFF
TGCGCCAGCAGCCAAGATCCCCGGAGCTCCTACAATGAGCAGTTCTTC
>few|NA|11|TRBJ2-1|TRBV7-2
CASNTYNEQFF
TGTGCCAGCAACACCTACAATGAGCAGTTCTTC
>many|NA|11|TRBJ2-2|TRBV3-1
CASSTTGELFF
TGTGCCAGCAGCACTACCGGGGAGCTGTTTTTT
>NA|NA|12|TRBJ2-2|TRBV24-1
CATSDAPGELFF
TGTGCCACCAGTGATGCACCCGGGGAGCTGTTTTTT
>NA|NA|13|TRBJ2-7|TRBV7-6
CASSFQPDSPKYF
TGTGCCAGCAGCTTCCAGCCTGACAGCCCCAAGTACTTC
>few|NA|13|TRBJ2-1|TRBV4-3
CASSQALNNEQFF
TGCGCCAGCAGCCAAGCTCTCAACAATGAGCAGTTCTTC
>few|TRBD2|16|TRBJ2-1|TRBV4-2
CASSQEGTSGSYEQFF
TGTGCCAGCAGCCAAGAAGGGACTAGCGGGAGTTATGAGCAGTTCTTC
>NA|TRBD1|18|TRBJ2-2|TRBV2
CTSSQVGGGTGNTGELFF
TGTACCAGCAGTCAAGTAGGAGGGGGGACAGGGAACACCGGGGAGCTGTTTTTT
>many|NA|14|TRBJ2-1|TRBV12-3/TRBV12-4
CASSQGLPYNEQFF
TGTGCCAGCAGTCAGGGACTTCCCTACAATGAGCAGTTCTTC
>few|NA|14|TRBJ2-5|TRBV5-1
CASRYSIRQETQYF
TGCGCCAGCAGGTATTCGATTCGACAAGAGACCCAGTACTTC